The 23 T cell receptor beta chains presented below share a single source sample, sequenced in a study of blood T cell repertoires in COVID-19 (dated by TCRdb to about 2020). Receptor libraries were prepared by the immunoSEQ multiplex PCR assay. What TCRdb holds here is the immuneACCESS table cut down to in-frame rearrangements. Part of the clones is not present; checked against another copy, under half of the missing clones reflect an unresolved V gene, and the others are unexplained. The sample profile shows about 320,000 clones; roughly 85% of them were found once. 7.2% of the sample is held by the ten biggest clonotypes. Material: peripheral blood. The receptor source for this set is a human donor in a cohort sampled during active COVID-19.

This rearrangement joins TRBV5-1 to TRBJ2-7; no clear D. Trimming removed 5 bases at V and 2 bases at J, with 2 bases between. Germline CDR1 is SGHRS and CDR2 is YFSETQ. The CDR3 runs to 10 residues. CDR3 residues: CASSTYEQYF. Written as DNA, the CDR3 is TGCGCCAGCAGTACCTACGAGCAGTACTTC. Filled out from reference TRBV5-1 and TRBJ2-7, the complete variable domain reads KAGVTQTPRYLIKTRGQQVTLSCSPISGHRSVSWYQQTPGQGLQFLFEYFSETQRNKGNFPGRFSGRQFSNSRSEMNVSTLELGDSALYLCASSTYEQYFGPGTRLTVT.

This chain joins TRBV10-2 and TRBJ1-6; tentative D call: TRBD1 (6 bases). Trimming pared 8 bases from V and 8 bases from J, leaving 19 bases between. Germline-derived CDR1 and CDR2 are WSHSY and SAAADI. The CDR3 loop spans 15 amino acids. CDR3 sequence (DNA): TGCGCCAGCTTTTGGACAGAGGAGGCCCATTCACCCCTCCACTTT. It is translated as CASFWTEEAHSPLHF.

This chain links TRBV7-9 with TRBJ2-7, with a tentative D call TRBD2 (5 bases). CDR1 is SEHNR, CDR2 FQNEAQ, per germline (reference sequence). The V end lost 4 bases, the J end lost 0 bases, and 10 bases lay between the germline ends. There are 14 residues in the CDR3. The CDR3 is CASSSFGVSYEQYF. For the CDR3, the DNA is TGTGCCAGCAGCTCTTTCGGGGTCTCCTACGAGCAGTACTTC.

The CDR3, as DNA: TGTGCCAGCAGCCAAGATAGGGCTAGCGGGGTCCTACTAGCCAAAAACATTCAGTACTTC. Protein sequence: CASSQDRASGVLLAKNIQYF. The chain carries TRBV4-2 and TRBJ2-4; TRBD2 matches at 9 bases. With V trimmed by 0 bases and J by 0 bases, 12 bases remained unmatched. Germline lookup yields CDR1 LGHNA and CDR2 YNFKEQ. The CDR3 runs to 20 residues.

The V gene is TRBV24-1, the J gene TRBJ2-3, with a weak D call TRBD2 (5 bases). CDR1 is KGHDR and CDR2 is SFDVKD in the germline V gene. Trimming pared 6 bases from V and 6 bases from J, leaving 15 bases between. CDR3 length: 14 residues. The CDR3 DNA reads TGTGCCACCAGTCCTAGCTACGCGGGCGATACGCAGTATTTT. Its translation: CATSPSYAGDTQYF.

This clone was seen only a few times. The V gene is TRBV7-9, the J gene TRBJ1-2; TRBD1 matches 7 bases. CDR1 is SEHNR, CDR2 FQNEAQ, per germline (reference sequence). V lost 6 bases and J lost 0; bases outside the gene matches: 10. The CDR3 is made up of 16 amino acids. Written as DNA, the CDR3 is TGTGCCAGCAGTAACACGGACAGGCCGACTAACTATGGCTACACCTTC. Its protein is CASSNTDRPTNYGYTF.

The chain recombines TRBV19 with TRBJ1-1, with 8 bases fitting TRBD1. Trimming took 3 bases from V and 1 from J; bases not matched to a gene: 25. The CDR3 is 22 residues long. Germline assignment: CDR1 LNHDA and CDR2 SQIVND (reference sequence). The CDR3 sequence is CASSMDGQGSLTEQGSNTEAFF. The CDR3 coding sequence is TGTGCCAGTAGTATGGACGGACAGGGAAGTTTAACCGAACAGGGGTCGAACACTGAAGCTTTCTTT.

The sample holds many counts of this clone. This sequence joins TRBV14 and TRBJ1-4; D is uncertain. Per the germline V gene, CDR1 is SGHDN and CDR2 is FVKESK. This CDR3 spans 15 amino acids. Trimming pared 6 bases from V and 0 bases from J, leaving 11 bases between. This CDR3 is CASRAYSATNEKLFF. Written as DNA, the CDR3 is TGTGCCAGCAGAGCCTACAGTGCAACTAATGAAAAACTGTTTTTT.

The chain couples TRBV5-1 to TRBJ1-2; 7 bases are a match to TRBD1. With V trimmed by 2 bases and J by 5 bases, 6 bases remained unmatched. CDR1 SGHRS and CDR2 YFSETQ come from the germline V gene. This CDR3 region has 14 residues. The CDR3 DNA sequence: TGCGCCAGCAGCTTAAGGGGGCTTCCTTATGGCTACACCTTC. This sequence encodes CASSLRGLPYGYTF.

The rearrangement joins TRBV12-5 to TRBJ1-2; D is unresolved. The CDR3 runs 13 residues. Germline loops: CDR1 LGHNT, CDR2 FRNRAP. Trimming removed 3 bases at V and 8 bases at J, with 13 bases between. The CDR3 region is CASGLVGVGGYTF. The CDR3 nucleotides are TGTGCTAGTGGTTTAGTCGGGGTAGGAGGCTACACCTTC.

The chain combines TRBV7-9 with TRBJ1-1, with a weak D call TRBD1 (6 bases). Germline V gene lookup returns CDR1 SEHNR and CDR2 FQNEAQ (reference sequence). V gave up 1 base and J gave up 0 bases, with 9 bases separating them. The CDR3 spans 15 residues. CDR3 loop: CASSLEGQLNTEAFF. The CDR3 nucleotides are TGTGCCAGCAGCTTAGAGGGACAACTGAACACTGAAGCTTTCTTT.

The chain couples TRBV6-6 to TRBJ1-2; D is possibly TRBD1 (6 bases). CDR3 size: 16 residues. CDR1 and CDR2 (germline): MNHNY, SVGAGI (reference sequence). V lost 1 base and J 0 bases, leaving 12 bases between the germline ends. The chain's CDR3 is CASSYLPGVANYGYTF. As DNA, the CDR3 is TGTGCCAGCAGTTACTTACCAGGGGTGGCTAACTATGGCTACACCTTC.

This sequence joins TRBV3-1 (or the pseudogene TRBV3-2) and TRBJ2-7; D unresolved. Germline CDR1 LGHDT, CDR2 YNNKEL (reference sequence). Between the trimmed V and J ends, which lost 8 bases and 3 bases, there was a span of 8 bases. The CDR3 consists of 11 residues. CDR3 coding DNA: TGTGCCAGCGGTCACTTCTACGAGCAGTACTTC. Residues: CASGHFYEQYF.

The chain is built from TRBV5-1 and TRBJ1-1; D is ambiguous. The CDR3 totals 12 residues. CDR1 is SGHRS, CDR2 YFSETQ, per germline. V was trimmed by 5 bases and J by 1 base, leaving 6 bases between them. CDR3 in DNA: TGCGCCAGCAGAATCAAGAACACTGAAGCTTTCTTT. It yields the protein CASRIKNTEAFF.

The chain has TRBV30 and TRBJ1-2; TRBD1 is a possible D gene (6 bases). Deletions cut 4 bases from V and 0 bases from J, with 12 bases between. In germline, CDR1 is GTSNPN, CDR2 SVGIG (reference sequence). This CDR3 contains 14 residues. The CDR3 is CAWTKQGSNYGYTF. Here the CDR3 DNA reads TGTGCCTGGACTAAACAGGGATCTAACTATGGCTACACCTTC.

The chain uses TRBV4-2 and TRBJ2-3; D perhaps matches TRBD1 (6 bases). The V end was cut by 1 base, the J end by 4 bases, with 21 bases between. The germline gives CDR1 LGHNA, CDR2 YNFKEQ. This CDR3 is built from 18 residues. CDR3 protein: CASSQGVYQGIWADTQYF. CDR3 DNA: TGTGCCAGCAGCCAAGGGGTGTATCAGGGGATCTGGGCAGATACGCAGTATTTT.

The chain combines TRBV5-1 with TRBJ2-5, with no clear D. The V gene's germline CDR1 is SGHRS and CDR2 YFSETQ. V dropped 5 bases and J dropped 2 bases, with 4 bases sitting between them. The CDR3 is made up of 11 amino acids. CDR3 in DNA: TGCGCCAGCAGTTATCAAGAGACCCAGTACTTC. It encodes CASSYQETQYF.

The rearrangement uses TRBV7-3 and TRBJ2-3, with 9 bases matching TRBD1. Per germline, CDR1 SGHTA and CDR2 FQGTGA. V lost 4 bases and J lost 1; bases outside the gene matches: 3. CDR3 length equals 15 residues. For the CDR3, the DNA is TGTGCCAGCAGCTCACAGGGGGCTGGCACAGATACGCAGTATTTT. Protein sequence: CASSSQGAGTDTQYF.

CDR3 nucleotides: TGTGCCAGCAGCTCAACCTACGAGCAGTACTTC. This gives the protein CASSSTYEQYF. The rearrangement joins TRBV7-6 to TRBJ2-7, with D unresolved. Trimming took 4 bases from V and 2 from J, leaving 3 bases between them. The germline gives CDR1 SGHVS, CDR2 FNYEAQ. The CDR3 consists of 11 residues. Variable domain in full (rest from reference TRBV7-6 and TRBJ2-7): GAGVSQSPRYKVTKRGQDVALRCDPISGHVSLYWYRQALGQGPEFLTYFNYEAQQDKSGLPNDRFSAERPEGSISTLTIQRTEQRDSAMYRCASSSTYEQYFGPGTRLTVT.

The chain has TRBV18 and TRBJ1-1; D gene unclear. The germline CDR1 and CDR2 sequences are KGHSH and LQKENI. The CDR3 covers 16 residues. Trimming cost V 0 bases and J 1 base, with 12 bases left between them. The CDR3 loop is CASSPPNKASNTEAFF. CDR3 coding DNA: TGTGCCAGCTCACCACCTAATAAAGCTTCGAACACTGAAGCTTTCTTT.

This chain links TRBV19 with TRBJ2-3; 10 nucleotides agree with TRBD1. This CDR3 has 15 residues. With V trimmed by 9 bases and J by 3 bases, 9 bases remained unmatched. Germline CDR1 and CDR2: LNHDA and SQIVND (reference sequence). The CDR3 here is CASKRDRGPTDTQYF. The CDR3 DNA follows: TGTGCCAGCAAGAGGGACAGGGGACCTACAGATACGCAGTATTTT. Variable domain in full (rest from reference TRBV19 and TRBJ2-3): DGGITQSPKYLFRKEGQNVTLSCEQNLNHDAMYWYRQDPGQGLRLIYYSQIVNDFQKGDIAEGYSVSREKKESFPLTVTSAQKNPTAFYLCASKRDRGPTDTQYFGPGTRLTVL.

This clone has a handful of counts. The CDR3 spells CASTDSLRWDGYTF. In nucleotides, the CDR3 is TGTGCCAGCACGGACAGCCTCCGTTGGGATGGCTACACCTTC. The chain recombines TRBV2 with TRBJ1-2; D might be TRBD1 (6 bases). The CDR3 length is 14 residues. V was cut by 7 bases and J by 6 bases, with 18 bases left in between. In germline, CDR1 is SNHLY, CDR2 FYNNEI.

CDR3 residues: CARTTSNLTGTGVSEQYF. As DNA, the CDR3 is TGTGCCAGAACAACGTCAAACTTAACCGGGACAGGGGTATCCGAGCAGTACTTC. This chain uses TRBV9 with TRBJ2-7; 10 nucleotides line up with TRBD1. In germline, CDR1 is SGDLS, CDR2 YYNGEE. V was pared by 8 bases and J by 6 bases, with 23 bases of the junction left unmatched. The CDR3 extends over 18 amino acids.